Here is one TCR beta chain with its context. Germline CDR1 is SGDLS and CDR2 is YYNGEE. The CDR3 consists of 15 residues. V was clipped by 3 bases and J by 9 bases; unmatched bases: 9. This sample is part of a study of blood T cell repertoires in COVID-19. The table came from immunoSEQ multiplex PCR; TCRdb's copy has only in-frame clones and leaves some out. The sample records 150,000 to 200,000 clones, approximately 80% being singletons. This TCR derives from a woman older than 75 with COVID-19, enrolled during active disease. Sequenced sample: peripheral blood. The chain joins TRBV9 to TRBJ1-6; TRBD1 matches at 7 bases. The CDR3 loop is CASSAGQERFSPLHF. Written as DNA, the CDR3 is TGTGCCAGCAGCGCAGGACAGGAAAGGTTTTCACCCCTCCACTTT.